This TCR beta chain was observed in a study of blood T cell repertoires in COVID-19. Assay used: immunoSEQ multiplex PCR; TCRdb lists only in-frame clones, some missing. The sample includes roughly 150,000 clones, 60% to 85% of them seen just once. Germline V gives CDR1 MNHEY, CDR2 SMNVEV (reference sequence). V trimming: 6 bases; J trimming: 0 bases; junction bases outside the gene matches: 11. The CDR3 extends over 17 amino acids. Many counts were recorded for this clone. This TCR came from a man aged 50 to 59 with active or convalescent COVID-19. Material for sequencing was peripheral blood. This chain joins TRBV27 and TRBJ2-1; 7 nucleotides match TRBD2. The CDR3 sequence: CASRLALALSSYNEQFF. As DNA, the CDR3 is TGTGCCAGCAGGCTCGCACTAGCGCTGAGCTCCTACAATGAGCAGTTCTTC.